The rows below give T cell receptor beta chains drawn from one sample of a study of blood T cell repertoires in COVID-19. Measured with immunoSEQ multiplex PCR; TCRdb has only the in-frame clones, and not every one. The data show tens of thousands of clones, 76% seen once. The source material was peripheral blood. The receptor set was obtained from a woman in her fifties or sixties with active or convalescent COVID-19. The CDR3 runs from the conserved cysteine through the conserved F or W. A D gene is named only where the DNA matches it firmly. Some rows have no size entry. The others give once, few or many, or a class for an expanded clone.

J | V | D | size | CDR3 | DNA
TRBJ1-5 | TRBV21-1 | . | . | CASSKDPSAPKGVDSNQPQHF | TGTGCCAGCAGCAAAGATCCATCAGCCCCAAAAGGGGTGGATAGCAATCAGCCCCAGCATTTT
TRBJ2-4 | TRBV7-3 | . | . | CASSLTLGGSIQYF | TGTGCCAGCAGCTTAACTCTCGGGGGTAGCATTCAGTACTTC
TRBJ2-1 | TRBV5-4 | . | . | CASSWTQKRDEQFF | TGTGCCAGCAGCTGGACACAAAAACGGGATGAGCAGTTCTTC
TRBJ2-1 | TRBV6-4 | TRBD2 | . | CASSEMASGGYNEQFF | TGTGCCAGCAGTGAGATGGCTAGCGGGGGGTACAATGAGCAGTTCTTC
TRBJ2-1 | TRBV27 | . | . | CASRSEQGLFSYNEQFF | TGTGCCAGCAGGTCCGAACAGGGCCTTTTCTCCTACAATGAGCAGTTCTTC
TRBJ1-3 | TRBV5-4 | . | . | CASSFRAGNTIYF | TGTGCCAGCAGCTTCAGGGCCGGAAACACCATATATTTT
TRBJ2-1 | TRBV20-1 | TRBD2 | . | CSASSSGSSYNEQFF | TGCAGTGCTAGTTCCAGCGGGAGCTCCTACAATGAGCAGTTCTTC
TRBJ2-2 | TRBV6-2/TRBV6-3 | . | . | CASSTNPGELFF | TGTGCCAGCAGCACAAACCCCGGGGAGCTGTTTTTT
TRBJ1-4 | TRBV6-6 | . | . | CASKGGTTNEKLFF | TGTGCCAGCAAGGGAGGGACAACTAATGAAAAACTGTTTTTT
TRBJ1-2 | TRBV30 | . | . | CAGTGFAYGYTF | TGTGCCGGAACAGGGTTCGCATATGGCTACACCTTC
TRBJ1-3 | TRBV5-1 | TRBD1 | . | CASSTQGARNTIYF | TGCGCCAGCAGCACGCAGGGGGCCAGAAACACCATATATTTT
TRBJ2-7 | TRBV4-1 | TRBD2 | . | CASSLTSGGVGAYEQYF | TGCGCCAGCAGCCTTACTAGCGGGGGGGTTGGGGCCTACGAGCAGTACTTC
TRBJ1-1 | TRBV2 | . | . | CASSVLGRVNTEAFF | TGTGCCAGCAGTGTTCTAGGCAGGGTGAACACTGAAGCTTTCTTT
TRBJ2-1 | TRBV6-5 | . | . | CASSTYRGNEQFF | TGTGCCAGCAGCACATATAGGGGAAATGAGCAGTTCTTC
TRBJ2-2 | TRBV9 | TRBD2 | . | CASSAGLALALANTGELFF | TGTGCCAGCAGCGCGGGACTAGCCCTTGCTCTCGCGAACACCGGGGAGCTGTTTTTT
TRBJ1-2 | TRBV5-1 | TRBD1 | . | CASSDRQGLGYTF | TGCGCCAGCAGCGATCGACAGGGGTTAGGCTACACCTTC
TRBJ1-6 | TRBV4-3 | . | . | CASSLQGGGSPLHF | TGCGCCAGCAGCCTACAGGGTGGTGGTTCACCCCTCCACTTT
TRBJ1-1 | TRBV7-3 | TRBD1 | . | CASSPDDRVAFF | TGTGCCAGCAGCCCCGATGACAGGGTAGCTTTCTTT
TRBJ2-1 | TRBV7-8 | TRBD2 | . | CASSPTWEGYNEQFF | TGTGCCAGCAGCCCGACTTGGGAGGGATACAATGAGCAGTTCTTC
TRBJ2-2 | TRBV5-6 | . | . | CASSYNFFSGELFF | TGTGCCAGCAGCTACAATTTCTTTTCCGGGGAGCTGTTTTTT
TRBJ2-1 | TRBV25-1 | . | . | CASSESRGLSSYNEQFF | TGTGCCAGCAGTGAAAGTCGCGGCCTAAGCTCCTACAATGAGCAGTTCTTC
TRBJ2-5 | TRBV5-1 | TRBD1 | . | CASNGQGGETQYF | TGCGCCAGCAACGGACAGGGGGGAGAGACCCAGTACTTC
TRBJ1-5 | TRBV19 | . | . | CASSVTGLHSNQPQHF | TGTGCCAGTAGCGTTACAGGGCTCCATAGCAATCAGCCCCAGCATTTT
TRBJ1-6 | TRBV5-6 | . | few | CASSPWTGGYNSPLHF | TGTGCCAGCAGCCCCTGGACGGGGGGCTATAATTCACCCCTCCACTTT
TRBJ1-2 | TRBV5-5 | . | . | CASSPGTNYGYTF | TGTGCCAGCAGCCCAGGGACTAACTATGGCTACACCTTC
TRBJ2-3 | TRBV5-1 | TRBD2 | . | CASWTSPRSTDTQYF | TGCGCCAGCTGGACTAGTCCCCGTAGCACAGATACGCAGTATTTT
TRBJ2-3 | TRBV30 | . | few | CAWRRERWDTQYF | TGTGCCTGGAGGAGGGAGCGGTGGGATACGCAGTATTTT
TRBJ2-7 | TRBV5-1 | . | . | CASSSRWGQGYEQYF | TGCGCCAGCAGCTCCCGGTGGGGCCAAGGTTACGAGCAGTACTTC
TRBJ1-5 | TRBV19 | . | . | CASSMERAGHQPQHF | TGTGCCAGTAGTATGGAGCGGGCAGGGCACCAGCCCCAGCATTTT
TRBJ1-2 | TRBV7-3 | TRBD1 | . | CASSPGQAAAGGYTF | TGTGCCAGCAGCCCTGGACAGGCCGCCGCGGGAGGCTACACCTTC
TRBJ1-6 | TRBV5-6 | . | . | CASSSRGFSYNSPLHF | TGTGCCAGCAGTTCTCGAGGGTTCTCCTATAATTCACCCCTCCACTTT
TRBJ2-4 | TRBV5-1 | TRBD1 | . | CASSLDGRGSIQYF | TGCGCCAGCAGCTTGGATGGCAGGGGGTCCATTCAGTACTTC
TRBJ2-2 | TRBV2 | TRBD1 | . | CASSLGGTGSTGELFF | TGTGCCAGCAGTTTGGGGGGGACAGGGAGCACCGGGGAGCTGTTTTTT
TRBJ1-2 | TRBV7-9 | . | . | CASSLGGGSYTF | TGTGCCAGCAGCTTAGGGGGCGGGAGCTACACCTTC
TRBJ2-7 | TRBV30 | . | . | CAWKLTYEQYF | TGTGCCTGGAAACTCACCTACGAGCAGTACTTC
TRBJ1-2 | TRBV10-3 | TRBD1 | once | CAIRGQGGPNYGYTF | TGTGCCATCAGAGGACAGGGGGGACCTAACTATGGCTACACCTTC
TRBJ1-5 | TRBV24-1 | TRBD1 | . | CATRALGQGNQPQHF | TGTGCCACCAGAGCATTGGGACAGGGCAATCAGCCCCAGCATTTT
TRBJ1-6 | TRBV6-1 | . | once | CASSDEGVYNSPLHF | TGTGCCAGCAGTGACGAGGGGGTCTATAATTCACCCCTCCACTTT
TRBJ1-6 | TRBV10-3 | . | few | CAISQPGGYNSPLHF | TGTGCCATCAGCCAGCCCGGGGGATATAATTCACCCCTCCACTTT
TRBJ2-1 | TRBV25-1 | TRBD2 | . | CASSDRTSGSRDEQFF | TGTGCCAGCAGTGATCGGACTAGCGGGAGCCGGGATGAGCAGTTCTTC
TRBJ1-1 | TRBV19 | . | . | CASIMGRGNPMNTEAFF | TGTGCCAGTATAATGGGGAGGGGCAATCCGATGAACACTGAAGCTTTCTTT
TRBJ1-2 | TRBV9 | TRBD1 | . | CAGSAGQGSYGYTF | TGTGCCGGCAGCGCAGGACAGGGTAGCTATGGCTACACCTTC
TRBJ2-3 | TRBV27 | TRBD2 | . | CASRGLAGRGTQYF | TGTGCCAGCAGAGGACTAGCGGGCCGGGGTACGCAGTATTTT
TRBJ2-2 | TRBV19 | . | . | CASSIVGGGTNTGELFF | TGTGCCAGTAGTATAGTGGGGGGAGGCACGAACACCGGGGAGCTGTTTTTT
TRBJ1-3 | TRBV7-2 | . | . | CASSFQGFGNTIYF | TGTGCCAGCAGCTTTCAGGGTTTTGGAAACACCATATATTTT
TRBJ2-1 | TRBV25-1 | TRBD2 | . | CASRLAGDYNEQFF | TGTGCGAGCCGACTAGCGGGAGATTACAATGAGCAGTTCTTC
TRBJ2-1 | TRBV7-9 | . | . | CASSLGAAYNEQFF | TGTGCCAGCAGCTTGGGGGCGGCCTACAATGAGCAGTTCTTC
TRBJ2-5 | TRBV5-4 | TRBD2 | once | CASSPNSGRAEETQYF | TGTGCCAGCAGCCCAAATAGCGGGAGGGCTGAGGAGACCCAGTACTTC
TRBJ2-7 | TRBV7-2 | TRBD2 | . | CASSGASGISYEQYF | TGTGCCAGCAGCGGCGCTAGCGGGATCTCCTACGAGCAGTACTTC
TRBJ2-1 | TRBV19 | . | . | CASSIEGSSYNEQFF | TGTGCCAGTAGTATTGAGGGTAGCTCCTACAATGAGCAGTTCTTC
TRBJ1-2 | TRBV20-1 | . | . | CSASQPGAYGYTF | TGCAGTGCTAGTCAACCAGGGGCCTATGGCTACACCTTC
TRBJ2-1 | TRBV7-3 | TRBD1 | . | CASSLETGGYNEQFF | TGTGCCAGCAGCTTAGAGACAGGGGGCTACAATGAGCAGTTCTTC
TRBJ1-4 | TRBV30 | TRBD1 | few | CAWTTGVNEKLFF | TGTGCCTGGACGACAGGGGTTAATGAAAAACTGTTTTTT
TRBJ2-1 | TRBV5-1 | . | few | CASSLPGDEQFF | TGCGCCAGCAGCTTGCCCGGGGATGAGCAGTTCTTC
TRBJ1-2 | TRBV3-1/TRBV3-2 | . | few | CASTQTDGYGYTF | TGTGCCAGCACCCAAACAGACGGCTATGGCTACACCTTC
TRBJ2-1 | TRBV7-2 | . | . | CASSLDSSSYNEQFF | TGTGCCAGCAGCTTAGACTCGAGCTCCTACAATGAGCAGTTCTTC
TRBJ1-2 | TRBV4-1 | . | few | CASSQVGGGAGYTF | TGCGCCAGCAGCCAAGTCGGTGGGGGGGCCGGCTACACCTTC
TRBJ1-6 | TRBV5-1 | TRBD1 | few | CASSSHPGQGTESYNSPLHF | TGCGCCAGCAGCTCACATCCGGGACAGGGGACGGAATCCTATAATTCACCCCTCCACTTT